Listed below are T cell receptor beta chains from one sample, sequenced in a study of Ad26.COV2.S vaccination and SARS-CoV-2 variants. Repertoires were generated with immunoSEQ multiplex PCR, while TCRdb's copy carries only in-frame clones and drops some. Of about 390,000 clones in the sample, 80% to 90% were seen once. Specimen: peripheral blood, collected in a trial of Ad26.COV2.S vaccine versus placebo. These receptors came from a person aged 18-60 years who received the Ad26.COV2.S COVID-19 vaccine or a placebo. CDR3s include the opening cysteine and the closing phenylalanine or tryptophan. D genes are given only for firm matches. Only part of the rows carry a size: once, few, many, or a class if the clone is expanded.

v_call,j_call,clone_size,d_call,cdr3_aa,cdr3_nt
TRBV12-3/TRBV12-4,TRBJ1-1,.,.,CASSMRYTEAFF,TGTGCCAGCAGTATGAGGTACACTGAAGCTTTCTTT
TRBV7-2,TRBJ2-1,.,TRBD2,CASSLTSGDYNEQFF,TGTGCCAGCAGCCTTACTAGCGGGGACTACAATGAGCAGTTCTTC
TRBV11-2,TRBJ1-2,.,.,CASSLVSGLRGYTF,TGTGCCAGCAGCTTAGTATCGGGACTCCGTGGCTACACCTTC
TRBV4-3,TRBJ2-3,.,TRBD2,CASSQLTSGFTDTQYF,TGCGCCAGCAGCCAATTGACTAGCGGATTCACAGATACGCAGTATTTT
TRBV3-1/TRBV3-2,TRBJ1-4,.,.,CASSQEGGAEDEKLFF,TGTGCCAGCAGCCAAGAAGGGGGGGCTGAGGATGAAAAACTGTTTTTT
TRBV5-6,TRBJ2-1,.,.,CASSLWTSGYNEQFF,TGTGCCAGCAGCTTGTGGACGAGCGGTTACAATGAGCAGTTCTTC
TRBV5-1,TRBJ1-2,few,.,CASSLLYSPASWGYTF,TGCGCCAGCAGCTTGTTATACAGCCCCGCGTCGTGGGGCTACACCTTC
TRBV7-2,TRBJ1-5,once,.,CASSLSQGNQPQHF,TGTGCCAGCAGCTTAAGCCAGGGCAATCAGCCCCAGCATTTT
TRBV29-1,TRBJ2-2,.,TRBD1,CSGQQGADTGELFF,TGCAGCGGACAACAGGGGGCAGACACCGGGGAGCTGTTTTTT
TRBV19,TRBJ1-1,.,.,CASSIQGPNTEAFF,TGTGCCAGTAGTATTCAGGGGCCCAACACTGAAGCTTTCTTT
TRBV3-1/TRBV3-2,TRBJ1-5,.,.,CASSQDHLTYRSNQPQHF,TGTGCCAGCAGCCAAGATCATCTTACGTACCGAAGCAATCAGCCCCAGCATTTT
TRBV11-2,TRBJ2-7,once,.,CASSPMVGGGYEQYF,TGTGCCAGCAGCCCAATGGTAGGGGGAGGCTACGAGCAGTACTTC
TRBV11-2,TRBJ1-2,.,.,CASSLGEGEYGYTF,TGTGCCAGCAGCTTAGGGGAAGGGGAGTATGGCTACACCTTC
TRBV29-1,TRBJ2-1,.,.,CSVPLITGSGFYNEQFF,TGCAGCGTCCCCCTCATTACAGGGTCGGGATTCTACAATGAGCAGTTCTTC
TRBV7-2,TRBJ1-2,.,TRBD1,CASSGRTGLGYTF,TGTGCCAGCAGCGGGCGGACAGGGTTAGGCTACACCTTC
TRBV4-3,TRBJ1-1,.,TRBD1,CASSPGQGGKGEAFF,TGCGCCAGCAGCCCGGGTCAGGGGGGAAAGGGTGAAGCTTTCTTT
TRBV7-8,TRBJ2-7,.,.,CASRPNSYEQYF,TGTGCCAGCAGGCCTAATTCCTACGAGCAGTACTTC
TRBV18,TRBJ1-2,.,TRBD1,CASSTSGQRYGDSGYTF,TGTGCCAGCTCCACCTCGGGACAGCGCTATGGGGACTCTGGCTACACCTTC
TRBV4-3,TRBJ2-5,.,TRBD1,CASSSRTGVETQYF,TGCGCCAGCAGCTCCCGGACAGGGGTCGAGACCCAGTACTTC
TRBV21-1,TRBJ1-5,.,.,CASSKPAGNSNQPQHF,TGTGCCAGCAGCAAGCCAGCGGGGAATAGCAATCAGCCCCAGCATTTT
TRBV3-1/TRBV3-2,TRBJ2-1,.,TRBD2,CASSHLGRGGYNEQFF,TGTGCCAGCAGCCACCTCGGGCGGGGGGGCTACAATGAGCAGTTCTTC
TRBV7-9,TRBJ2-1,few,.,CASSRGTEQFF,TGTGCCAGCAGCCGGGGAACTGAGCAGTTCTTC
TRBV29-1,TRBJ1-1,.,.,CSVGTSPEAFF,TGCAGCGTGGGGACATCGCCTGAAGCTTTCTTT
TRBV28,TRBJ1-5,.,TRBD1,CASSPGQGNQPQHF,TGTGCCAGCAGCCCGGGACAGGGGAATCAGCCCCAGCATTTT
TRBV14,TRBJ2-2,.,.,CASNGKNTGELFF,TGTGCCAGCAATGGGAAGAACACCGGGGAGCTGTTTTTT
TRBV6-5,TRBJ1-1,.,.,CASSYSSDTEAFF,TGTGCCAGCAGTTACTCGAGTGACACTGAAGCTTTCTTT